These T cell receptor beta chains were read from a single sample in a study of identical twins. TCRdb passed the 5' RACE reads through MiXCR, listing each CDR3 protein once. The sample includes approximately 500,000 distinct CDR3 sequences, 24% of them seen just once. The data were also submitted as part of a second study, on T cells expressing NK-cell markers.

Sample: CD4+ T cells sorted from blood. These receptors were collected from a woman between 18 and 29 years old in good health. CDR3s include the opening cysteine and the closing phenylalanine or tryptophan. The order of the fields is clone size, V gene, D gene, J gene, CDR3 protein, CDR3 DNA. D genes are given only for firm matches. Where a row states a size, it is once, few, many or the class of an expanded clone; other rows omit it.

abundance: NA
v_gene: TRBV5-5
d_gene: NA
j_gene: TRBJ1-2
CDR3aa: CASSTDRFYGYTF
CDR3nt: TGTGCCAGCAGTACCGACAGATTCTATGGCTACACCTTC

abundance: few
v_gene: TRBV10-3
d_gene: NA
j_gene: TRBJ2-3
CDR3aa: CAISVGDTQYF
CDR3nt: TGTGCCATCAGTGTTGGGGATACGCAGTATTTT

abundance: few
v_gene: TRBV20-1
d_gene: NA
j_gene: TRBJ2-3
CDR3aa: CSATGLVDTQYF
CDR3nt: TGCAGTGCTACGGGGTTAGTTGATACGCAGTATTTT

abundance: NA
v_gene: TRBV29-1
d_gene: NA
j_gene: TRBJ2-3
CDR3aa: CSVSLRGFSTDTQYF
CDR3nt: TGCAGCGTTTCCCTTAGGGGGTTTAGCACAGATACGCAGTATTTT

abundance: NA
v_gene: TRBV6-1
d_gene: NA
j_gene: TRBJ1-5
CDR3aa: CASRENPNQPQHF
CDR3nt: TGTGCCAGCAGAGAGAACCCCAATCAGCCCCAGCATTTT

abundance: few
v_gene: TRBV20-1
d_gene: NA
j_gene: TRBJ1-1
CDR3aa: CSARPPWGGTEAFF
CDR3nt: TGCAGTGCTAGACCGCCATGGGGGGGAACTGAAGCTTTCTTT

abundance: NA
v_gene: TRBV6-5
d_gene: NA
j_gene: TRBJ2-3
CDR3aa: CASSYSTGGLSTDTQYF
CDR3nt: TGTGCCAGCAGTTACTCGACTGGGGGCCTTAGCACAGATACGCAGTATTTT

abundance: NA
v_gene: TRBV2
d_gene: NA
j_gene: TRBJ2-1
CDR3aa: CASSDWNSSSYNEQFF
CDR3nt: TGTGCCAGCAGTGACTGGAACTCGAGCTCCTACAATGAGCAGTTCTTC

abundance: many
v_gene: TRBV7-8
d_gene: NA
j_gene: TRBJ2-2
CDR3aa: CASSPVGRTGELFF
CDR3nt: TGTGCCAGCAGCCCAGTGGGTCGGACCGGGGAGCTGTTTTTT

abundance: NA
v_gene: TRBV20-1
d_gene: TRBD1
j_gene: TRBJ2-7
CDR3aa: CSARRAGGHEQYF
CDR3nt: TGCAGTGCTAGACGGGCAGGGGGCCACGAGCAGTACTTC

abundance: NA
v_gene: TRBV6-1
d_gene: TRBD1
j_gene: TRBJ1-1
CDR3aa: CASTPQGAHTEAFF
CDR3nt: TGTGCCAGCACTCCCCAGGGGGCCCACACTGAAGCTTTCTTT

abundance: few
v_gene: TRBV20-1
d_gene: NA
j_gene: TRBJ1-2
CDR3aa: CSATRDVNYGYTF
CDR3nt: TGCAGTGCCACGCGGGACGTTAACTATGGCTACACCTTC

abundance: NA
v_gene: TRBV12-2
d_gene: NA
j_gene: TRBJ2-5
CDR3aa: CASRQHGNRETQYF
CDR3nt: TGTGCAAGTCGCCAACATGGAAATCGAGAGACCCAGTACTTC

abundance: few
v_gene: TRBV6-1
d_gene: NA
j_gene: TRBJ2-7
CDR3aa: CASSRGDGTYEQYF
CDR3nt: TGTGCCAGCAGCAGGGGGGACGGAACCTACGAGCAGTACTTC

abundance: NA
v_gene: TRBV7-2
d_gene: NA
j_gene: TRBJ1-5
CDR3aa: CASSPEGTAGYQPQHF
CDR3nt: TGTGCCAGCAGCCCCGAGGGGACGGCGGGGTATCAGCCCCAGCATTTT

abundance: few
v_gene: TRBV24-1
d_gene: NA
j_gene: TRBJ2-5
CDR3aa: CATSDNYPGETQYF
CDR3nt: TGTGCCACCAGTGATAACTATCCGGGAGAGACCCAGTACTTC

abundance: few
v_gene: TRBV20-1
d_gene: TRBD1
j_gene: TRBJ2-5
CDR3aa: CSARAGGLETQYF
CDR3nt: TGCAGTGCTAGGGCAGGGGGCTTAGAGACCCAGTACTTC

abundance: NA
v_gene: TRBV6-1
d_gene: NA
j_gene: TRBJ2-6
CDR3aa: CASVDSPRSGANVLTF
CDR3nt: TGTGCCAGCGTGGACAGTCCTCGCTCTGGGGCCAACGTCCTGACTTTC

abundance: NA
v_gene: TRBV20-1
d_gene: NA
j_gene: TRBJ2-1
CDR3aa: CSAKWGVYNEQFF
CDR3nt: TGCAGTGCAAAATGGGGGGTATACAATGAGCAGTTCTTC

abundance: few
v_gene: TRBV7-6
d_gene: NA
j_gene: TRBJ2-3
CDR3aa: CASSNGRADTQYF
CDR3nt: TGTGCCAGCAGCAATGGCCGAGCAGATACGCAGTATTTT

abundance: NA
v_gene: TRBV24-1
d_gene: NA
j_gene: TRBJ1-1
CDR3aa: CATKSADYTEAFF
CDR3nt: TGTGCCACCAAATCGGCGGACTACACTGAAGCTTTCTTT

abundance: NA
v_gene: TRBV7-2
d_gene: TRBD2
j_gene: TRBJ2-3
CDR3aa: CASSLAVSGSTDTQYF
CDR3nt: TGTGCCAGCAGCCTAGCTGTAAGCGGGAGCACTGATACGCAGTATTTT

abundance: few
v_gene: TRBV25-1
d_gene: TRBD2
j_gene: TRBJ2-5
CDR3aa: CASRISGRETQYF
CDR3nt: TGTGCCAGCAGAATTAGCGGGCGCGAGACCCAGTACTTC

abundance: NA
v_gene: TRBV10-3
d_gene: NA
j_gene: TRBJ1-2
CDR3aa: CATGGENYGYTF
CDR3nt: TGTGCCACGGGCGGCGAGAACTATGGCTACACCTTC

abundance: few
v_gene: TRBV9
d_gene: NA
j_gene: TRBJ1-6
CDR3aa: CASSVAGTMDSPLHF
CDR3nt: TGTGCCAGCAGCGTAGCGGGGACAATGGATTCACCCCTCCACTTT

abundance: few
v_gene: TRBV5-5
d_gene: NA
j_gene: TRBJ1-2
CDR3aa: CASSLSAGYGYTF
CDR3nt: TGTGCCAGCAGCTTGTCGGCCGGCTATGGCTACACCTTC

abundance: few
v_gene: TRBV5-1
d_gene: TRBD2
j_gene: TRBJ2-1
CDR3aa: CASSFRGGWPLLSSYNEQFF
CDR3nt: TGCGCCAGCAGCTTCCGCGGGGGGTGGCCTCTATTGAGCTCCTACAATGAGCAGTTCTTC

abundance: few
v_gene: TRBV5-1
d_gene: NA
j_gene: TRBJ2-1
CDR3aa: CASSLVPSGLNEQFF
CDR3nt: TGCGCCAGCAGCTTGGTGCCCAGCGGGTTGAATGAGCAGTTCTTC

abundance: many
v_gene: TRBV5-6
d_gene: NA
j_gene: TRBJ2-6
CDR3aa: CASSLEGFSGANVLTF
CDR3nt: TGTGCCAGCAGCCTTGAGGGCTTTTCTGGGGCCAACGTCCTGACTTTC

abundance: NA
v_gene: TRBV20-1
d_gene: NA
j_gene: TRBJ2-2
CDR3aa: CSATSRTGELFF
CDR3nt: TGCAGTGCCACCTCGCGGACCGGGGAGCTGTTTTTT

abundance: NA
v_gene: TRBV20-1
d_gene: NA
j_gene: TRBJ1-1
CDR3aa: CSARDPFGDTEAFF
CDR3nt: TGCAGTGCTAGAGATCCGTTCGGGGACACTGAAGCTTTCTTT

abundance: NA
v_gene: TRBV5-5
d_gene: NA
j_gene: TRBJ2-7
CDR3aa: CASSFGPLYEQYF
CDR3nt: TGTGCCAGCAGCTTCGGACCGCTCTACGAGCAGTACTTC

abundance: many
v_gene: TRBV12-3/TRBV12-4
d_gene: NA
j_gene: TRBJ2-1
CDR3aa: CASNIPGFNEQFF
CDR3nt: TGTGCCAGCAATATTCCGGGGTTCAATGAGCAGTTCTTC

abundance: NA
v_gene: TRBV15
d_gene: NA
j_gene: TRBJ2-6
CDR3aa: CATSRPLGGSGANVLTF
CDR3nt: TGTGCCACCAGCAGACCCCTCGGGGGCTCTGGGGCCAACGTCCTGACTTTC

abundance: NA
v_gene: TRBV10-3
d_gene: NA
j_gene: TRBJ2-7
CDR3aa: CAISESARYEQYF
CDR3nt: TGTGCCATCAGTGAGTCGGCCCGCTACGAGCAGTACTTC

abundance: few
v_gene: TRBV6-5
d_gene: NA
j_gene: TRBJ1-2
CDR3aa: CASSYAGIYGYTF
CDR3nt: TGTGCCAGCAGTTACGCGGGCATCTATGGCTACACCTTC

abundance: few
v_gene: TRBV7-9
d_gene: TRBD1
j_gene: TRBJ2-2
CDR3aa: CASSAGTGRGGELFF
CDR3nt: TGTGCCAGCAGCGCCGGGACAGGGCGAGGCGGGGAGCTGTTTTTT

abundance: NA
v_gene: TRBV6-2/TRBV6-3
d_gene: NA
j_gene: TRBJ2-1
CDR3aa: CASSSTPGLSLLISDSGPYEQFF
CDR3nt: TGTGCCAGCAGTTCGACACCGGGACTCTCTTTGCTCATCTCCGACTCGGGCCCCTATGAGCAGTTCTTC

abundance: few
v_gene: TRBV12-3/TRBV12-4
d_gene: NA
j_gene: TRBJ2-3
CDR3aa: CASSYPAADTQYF
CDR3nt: TGTGCCAGCAGTTACCCGGCGGCAGATACGCAGTATTTT

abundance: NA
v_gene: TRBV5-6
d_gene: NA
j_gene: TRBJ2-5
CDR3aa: CAMGPLREETQYF
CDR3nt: TGTGCCATGGGCCCTCTGAGGGAGGAGACCCAGTACTTC

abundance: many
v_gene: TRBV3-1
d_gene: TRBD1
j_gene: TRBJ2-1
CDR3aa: CASSPGTAYNEQFF
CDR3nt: TGTGCCAGCAGCCCAGGGACAGCGTACAATGAGCAGTTCTTC